The 7 T cell receptor beta chains given below trace back to one sample, sequenced in a study of cytomegalovirus exposure and HLA in healthy donors. PCR primers comprised 60 Vbeta and 13 Jbeta primers. Generated by immunoSEQ multiplex PCR, the TCRdb table keeps only in-frame clones and is missing some. The data hold some 84,000 clones, with roughly 64% observed a single time. The sequencing sample was made of PBMCs. The receptors shown here come from a woman in her thirties or forties in good health and CMV-seropositive.

The chain links TRBV27 to TRBJ2-6; 10 positions match TRBD1. The CDR3 loop spans 19 amino acids. Germline-derived CDR1 and CDR2 are MNHEY and SMNVEV (reference sequence). J was trimmed by 1 base and V by 4 bases; bases with no gene match: 10. The CDR3 sequence: CASSSLRDRGISGANVLTF. CDR3 nucleotide sequence: TGTGCCAGCAGTTCCCTCCGGGACAGGGGAATTTCTGGGGCCAACGTCCTGACTTTC. The entire variable domain, with the rest obtained from reference TRBV27 and TRBJ2-6, is as follows: EAQVTQNPRYLITVTGKKLTVTCSQNMNHEYMSWYRQDPGLGLRQIYYSMNVEVTDKGDVPEGYKVSRKEKRNFPLILESPSPNQTSLYFCASSSLRDRGISGANVLTFGAGSRLTVL.

The gene calls are TRBV5-1 and TRBJ2-1; D is unresolved. V dropped 1 base and J dropped 9 bases, with 8 bases sitting between them. This CDR3 is 12 amino acids long. Per the germline V gene, CDR1 is SGHRS and CDR2 is YFSETQ. For the CDR3, the DNA is TGCGCCAGCAGCTTGTTTCCCGGTGAGCAGTTCTTC. Amino acid sequence: CASSLFPGEQFF.

This clone was counted a few times. The chain carries TRBV2 and TRBJ2-3; tentatively, D is TRBD2 (6 bases). CDR1 and CDR2 from the germline V gene are SNHLY and FYNNEI. The CDR3 sequence is 14 residues long. V was clipped by 6 bases and J by 2 bases, with 12 bases between them. The CDR3, as DNA: TGTGCCAGCAGGCCGGGACTTCCCACAGATACGCAGTATTTT. As protein: CASRPGLPTDTQYF.

This clone was found a few times. The chain has TRBV9 and TRBJ2-7; 9 nucleotides line up with TRBD2. V lost 0 bases, J lost 2 bases, and 3 bases stayed unmatched. CDR1 SGDLS and CDR2 YYNGEE come from the germline V gene. The CDR3 has 15 residues. The CDR3 bases are TGTGCCAGCAGCGTAGGACTAGCGGAGACCTACGAGCAGTACTTC. Translating it yields CASSVGLAETYEQYF.

V is TRBV5-6 and J is TRBJ2-1, with 9 positions matching TRBD1. Trimming took 0 bases from V and 8 from J; bases not matched to a gene: 6. The CDR3 loop spans 15 amino acids. The V gene's germline CDR1 is SGHDT and CDR2 YYEEEE. The CDR3 is CASSLGTTGGDEQFF. The CDR3, as DNA: TGTGCCAGCAGCTTGGGTACCACAGGGGGCGATGAGCAGTTCTTC.

The rearrangement links TRBV5-6 to TRBJ2-1; TRBD1 is a possible D gene (6 bases). This CDR3 has 14 amino acids. Germline V gives CDR1 SGHDT, CDR2 YYEEEE. The ends were cut back, 0 bases at V and 8 bases at J, with 12 bases in the middle. This chain's CDR3 is CASSLDGRGDEQFF. Written as DNA, the CDR3 is TGTGCCAGCAGCTTGGACGGCAGGGGCGATGAGCAGTTCTTC.

A note on this clone: One junction end disagrees with the germline gene, perhaps due to a read error. V usage is TRBV13 and J usage is TRBJ2-7, with 14 bases aligning to TRBD2. CDR1 PRHDT and CDR2 FYEKMQ come from the germline V gene (reference sequence). This CDR3 comprises 17 residues. The CDR3 here is CASSYGLAGGPSDEQYF. In nucleotides, the CDR3 is TGTGCCAGCAGCTACGGACTAGCGGGAGGTCCCTCCGACGAGCAGTACTTC.